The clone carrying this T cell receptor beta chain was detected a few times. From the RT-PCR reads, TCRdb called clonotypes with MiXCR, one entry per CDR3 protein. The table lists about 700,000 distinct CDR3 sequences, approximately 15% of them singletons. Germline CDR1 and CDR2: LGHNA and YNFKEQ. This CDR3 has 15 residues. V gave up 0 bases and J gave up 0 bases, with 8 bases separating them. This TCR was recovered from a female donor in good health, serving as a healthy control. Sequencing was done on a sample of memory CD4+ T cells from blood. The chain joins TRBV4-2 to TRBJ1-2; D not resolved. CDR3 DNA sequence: TGTGCCAGCAGCCAAGAGGCAAAGGCTAACTATGGCTACACCTTC. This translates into CASSQEAKANYGYTF.